This TCR beta chain was obtained from a study of blood T cell repertoires in COVID-19. The overall study: The samples span acute and convalescent COVID-19 from the United States, Italy and Spain. T cells, B-cell-depleted T cells, or PBMCs provided the cDNA or gDNA that served as material.

Method: immunoSEQ multiplex PCR; TCRdb's copy keeps in-frame clones and lacks some. The sample yields 200,000 to 250,000 clones, roughly 84% seen once. The origin of this receptor is a woman aged 55 to 70 who had recovered from COVID-19. Sequenced material: peripheral blood.

CDR3 nucleotides: TGTGCCAGCAGCTTCCGGGGTTACTATAATTCACCCCTCCACTTT. Translated: CASSFRGYYNSPLHF. This chain uses TRBV5-8 with TRBJ1-6; no clear D gene. The V end lost 2 bases, the J end lost 3 bases, and 9 bases lay between the germline ends. The V gene's germline CDR1 is SGHTS and CDR2 YDEGEE. This CDR3 is built from 15 residues.